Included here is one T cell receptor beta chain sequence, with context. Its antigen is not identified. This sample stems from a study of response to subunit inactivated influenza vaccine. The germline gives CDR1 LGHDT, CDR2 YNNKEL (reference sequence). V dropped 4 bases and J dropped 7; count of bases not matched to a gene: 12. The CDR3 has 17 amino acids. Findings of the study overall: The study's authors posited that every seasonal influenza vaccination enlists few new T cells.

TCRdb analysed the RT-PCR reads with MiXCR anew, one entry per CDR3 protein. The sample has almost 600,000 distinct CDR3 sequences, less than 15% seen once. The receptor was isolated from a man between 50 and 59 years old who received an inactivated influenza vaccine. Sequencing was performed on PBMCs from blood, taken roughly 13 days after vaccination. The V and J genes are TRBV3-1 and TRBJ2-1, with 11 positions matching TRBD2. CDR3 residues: CASSRLVSGRAKNEQFF. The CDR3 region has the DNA TGTGCCAGCAGCCGACTTGTTAGCGGGAGGGCCAAAAATGAGCAGTTCTTC.